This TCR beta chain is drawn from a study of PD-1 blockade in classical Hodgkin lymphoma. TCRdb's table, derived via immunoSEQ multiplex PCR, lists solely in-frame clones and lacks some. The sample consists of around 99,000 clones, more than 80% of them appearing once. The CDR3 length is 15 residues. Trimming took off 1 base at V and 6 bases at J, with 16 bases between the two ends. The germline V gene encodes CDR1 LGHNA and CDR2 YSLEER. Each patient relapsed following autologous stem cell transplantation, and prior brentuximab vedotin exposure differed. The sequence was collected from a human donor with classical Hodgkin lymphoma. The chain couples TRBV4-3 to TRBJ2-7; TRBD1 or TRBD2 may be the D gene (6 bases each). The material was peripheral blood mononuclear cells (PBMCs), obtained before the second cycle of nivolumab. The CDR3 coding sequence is TGCGCCAGCAGCCAAGTCCCCCGGGGGCCGGGCGAGCAGTACTTC. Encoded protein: CASSQVPRGPGEQYF.